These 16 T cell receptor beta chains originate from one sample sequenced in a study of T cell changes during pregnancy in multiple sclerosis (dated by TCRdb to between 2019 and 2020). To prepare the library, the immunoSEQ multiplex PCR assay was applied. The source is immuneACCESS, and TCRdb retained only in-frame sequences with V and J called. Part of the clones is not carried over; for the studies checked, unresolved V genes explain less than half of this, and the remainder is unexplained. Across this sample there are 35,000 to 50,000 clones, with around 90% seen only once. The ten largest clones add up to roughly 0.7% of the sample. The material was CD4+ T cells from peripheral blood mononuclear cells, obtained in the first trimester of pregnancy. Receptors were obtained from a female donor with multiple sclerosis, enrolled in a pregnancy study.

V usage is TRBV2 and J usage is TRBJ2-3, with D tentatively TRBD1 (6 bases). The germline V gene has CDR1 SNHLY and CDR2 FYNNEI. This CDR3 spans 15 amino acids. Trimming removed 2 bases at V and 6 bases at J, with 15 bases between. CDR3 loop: CASSERGIRADTQYF. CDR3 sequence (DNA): TGTGCCAGCAGTGAAAGGGGGATCCGTGCGGATACGCAGTATTTT.

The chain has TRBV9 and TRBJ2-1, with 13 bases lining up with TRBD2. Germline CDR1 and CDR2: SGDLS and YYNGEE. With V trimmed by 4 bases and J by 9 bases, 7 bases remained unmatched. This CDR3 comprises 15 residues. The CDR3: CASSPGLAGVPEQFF. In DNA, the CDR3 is TGTGCCAGCAGCCCAGGACTAGCGGGAGTCCCTGAGCAGTTCTTC.

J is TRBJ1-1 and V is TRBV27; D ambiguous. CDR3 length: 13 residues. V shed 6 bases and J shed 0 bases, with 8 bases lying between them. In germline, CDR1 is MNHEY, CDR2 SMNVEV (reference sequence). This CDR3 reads CASSWAVNTEAFF. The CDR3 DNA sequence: TGTGCCAGCAGCTGGGCAGTGAACACTGAAGCTTTCTTT.

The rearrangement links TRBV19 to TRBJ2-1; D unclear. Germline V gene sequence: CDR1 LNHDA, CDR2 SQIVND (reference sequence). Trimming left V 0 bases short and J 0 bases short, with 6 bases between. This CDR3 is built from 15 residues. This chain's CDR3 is CASSIERSSYNEQFF. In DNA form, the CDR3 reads TGTGCCAGTAGTATAGAGCGGAGCTCCTACAATGAGCAGTTCTTC. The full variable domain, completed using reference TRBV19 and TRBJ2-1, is DGGITQSPKYLFRKEGQNVTLSCEQNLNHDAMYWYRQDPGQGLRLIYYSQIVNDFQKGDIAEGYSVSREKKESFPLTVTSAQKNPTAFYLCASSIERSSYNEQFFGPGTRLTVL.

The CDR3 sequence: CASSLFQTTSTDTQYF. CDR3 bases: TGTGCCAGCAGCTTATTCCAGACAACTAGCACAGATACGCAGTATTTT. This chain links TRBV7-9 with TRBJ2-3; D unresolved. V lost 2 bases and J lost 0, with 12 bases in between. The germline gives CDR1 SEHNR, CDR2 FQNEAQ (reference sequence). This CDR3 comprises 16 residues.

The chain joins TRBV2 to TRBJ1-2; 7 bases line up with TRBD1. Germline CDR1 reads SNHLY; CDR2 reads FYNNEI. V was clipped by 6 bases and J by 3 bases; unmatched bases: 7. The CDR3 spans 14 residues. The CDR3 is CASSGDSLYYGYTF. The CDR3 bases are TGTGCCAGCAGCGGGGACAGCTTATACTATGGCTACACCTTC.

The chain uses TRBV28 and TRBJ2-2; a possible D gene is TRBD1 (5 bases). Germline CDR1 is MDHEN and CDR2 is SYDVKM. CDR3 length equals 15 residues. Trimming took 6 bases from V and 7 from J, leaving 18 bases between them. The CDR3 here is CASSPGGRVGGELFF. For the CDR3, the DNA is TGTGCCAGCAGCCCCGGTGGCAGGGTGGGCGGGGAGCTGTTTTTT.

CDR3 nucleotides: TGCGCCAGCAGCCAAGATCCAGTAAGCTACGAGCAGTACTTC. Translating gives CASSQDPVSYEQYF. J is TRBJ2-7 and V is TRBV4-3; D gene uncertain. CDR3 size: 14 residues. V was shortened by 0 bases and J by 3 bases, with 9 bases between the two germline ends. Germline assignment: CDR1 LGHNA and CDR2 YSLEER.

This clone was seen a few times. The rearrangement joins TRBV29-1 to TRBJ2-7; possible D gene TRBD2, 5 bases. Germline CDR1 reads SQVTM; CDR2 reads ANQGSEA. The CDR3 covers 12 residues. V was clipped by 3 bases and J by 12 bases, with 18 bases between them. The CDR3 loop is CSVERAGSPPYF. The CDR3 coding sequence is TGCAGCGTTGAGCGGGCCGGGTCGCCGCCGTACTTC.

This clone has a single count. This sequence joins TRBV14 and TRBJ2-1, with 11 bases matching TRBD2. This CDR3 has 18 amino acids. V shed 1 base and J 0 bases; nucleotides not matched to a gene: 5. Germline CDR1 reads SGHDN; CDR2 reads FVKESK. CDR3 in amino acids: CASSQVGLAEFSYNEQFF. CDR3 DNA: TGTGCCAGCAGCCAAGTGGGACTAGCGGAATTCTCCTACAATGAGCAGTTCTTC.

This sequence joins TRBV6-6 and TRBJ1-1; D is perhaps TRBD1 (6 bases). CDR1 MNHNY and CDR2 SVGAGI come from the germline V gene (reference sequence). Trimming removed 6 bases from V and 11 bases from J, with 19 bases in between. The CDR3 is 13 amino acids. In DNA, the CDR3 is TGTGCCAGCAGCCTCATACAGGGCCTGCGGGCTTTCTTT. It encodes CASSLIQGLRAFF.

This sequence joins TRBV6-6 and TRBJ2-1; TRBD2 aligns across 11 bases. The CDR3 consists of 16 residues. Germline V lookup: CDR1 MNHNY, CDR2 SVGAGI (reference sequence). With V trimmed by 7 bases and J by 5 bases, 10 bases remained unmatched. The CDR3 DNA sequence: TGTGCCAGCATCGCGGGACTAGCGGACCAAAACAATGAGCAGTTCTTC. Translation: CASIAGLADQNNEQFF.

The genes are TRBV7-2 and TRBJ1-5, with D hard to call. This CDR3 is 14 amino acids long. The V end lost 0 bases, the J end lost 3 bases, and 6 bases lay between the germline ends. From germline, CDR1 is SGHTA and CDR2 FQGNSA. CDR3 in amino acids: CASSLAHINQPQHF. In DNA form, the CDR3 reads TGTGCCAGCAGCTTAGCGCACATCAATCAGCCCCAGCATTTT.

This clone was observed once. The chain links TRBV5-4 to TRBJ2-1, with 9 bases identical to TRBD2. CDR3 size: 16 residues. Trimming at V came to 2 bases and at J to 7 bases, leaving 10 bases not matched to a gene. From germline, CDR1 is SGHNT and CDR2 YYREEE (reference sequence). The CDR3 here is CASSFSGRVLENEQFF. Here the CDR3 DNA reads TGTGCCAGCAGCTTTAGCGGGAGAGTCCTGGAAAATGAGCAGTTCTTC.

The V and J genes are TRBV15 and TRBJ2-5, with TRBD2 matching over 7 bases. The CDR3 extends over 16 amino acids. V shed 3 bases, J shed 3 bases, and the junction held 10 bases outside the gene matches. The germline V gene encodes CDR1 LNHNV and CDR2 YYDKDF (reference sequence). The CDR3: CATSRGRSGTEETQYF. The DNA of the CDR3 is TGTGCCACCAGCAGGGGGAGGAGCGGGACTGAAGAGACCCAGTACTTC.

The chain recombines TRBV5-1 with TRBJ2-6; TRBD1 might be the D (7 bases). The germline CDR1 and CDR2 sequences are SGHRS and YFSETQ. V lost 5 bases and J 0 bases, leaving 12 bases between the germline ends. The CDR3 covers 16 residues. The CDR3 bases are TGCGCCAGCAGGGAGGGGGCGGGCTCTGGGGCCAACGTCCTGACTTTC. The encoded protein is CASREGAGSGANVLTF.